This TCR beta chain was sequenced during a study of blood T cell repertoires in COVID-19. The overall study: Samples taken during acute and convalescent COVID-19 were collected in the United States, Italy and Spain.

The authors' processing: Reference gene primers were amplified, and this amplification served to estimate nucleated cell counts. Clones were read by immunoSEQ multiplex PCR, and TCRdb kept only the in-frame ones, dropping some. V, J and clone size are those of that table, while D and trimming were read from the DNA. The sample holds under 95,000 clones, 82% seen once. Germline V lookup: CDR1 KGHSH, CDR2 LQKENI. This CDR3 spans 14 amino acids. Trimming stripped 6 bases from V and 1 base from J, with 12 bases between. Input material: peripheral blood. The receptor was derived from a woman aged 80 or over with acute or convalescent COVID-19. The V gene is TRBV18, the J gene TRBJ1-1, with unresolved D. The CDR3 protein is CASSLNPENTEAFF. CDR3 sequence (DNA): TGTGCCAGCTCTCTTAATCCAGAGAACACTGAAGCTTTCTTT.